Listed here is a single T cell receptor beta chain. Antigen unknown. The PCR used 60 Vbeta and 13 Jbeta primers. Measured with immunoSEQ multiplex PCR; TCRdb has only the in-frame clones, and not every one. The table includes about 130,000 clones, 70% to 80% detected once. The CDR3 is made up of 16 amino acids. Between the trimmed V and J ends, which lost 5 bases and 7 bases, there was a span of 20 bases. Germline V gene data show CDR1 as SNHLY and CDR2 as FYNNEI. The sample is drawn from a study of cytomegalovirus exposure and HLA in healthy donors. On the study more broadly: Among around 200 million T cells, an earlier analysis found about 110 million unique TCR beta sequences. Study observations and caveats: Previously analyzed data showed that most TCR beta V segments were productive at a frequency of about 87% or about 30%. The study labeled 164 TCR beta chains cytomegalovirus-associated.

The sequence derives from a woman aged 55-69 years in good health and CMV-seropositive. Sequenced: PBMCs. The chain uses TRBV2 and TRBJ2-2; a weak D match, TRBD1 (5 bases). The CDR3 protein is CASSPSMGPRIGELFF. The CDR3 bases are TGTGCCAGCAGTCCCTCGATGGGGCCGCGGATCGGGGAGCTGTTTTTT.